One and the same sample provided the 19 T cell receptor beta chains below, sequenced in a study of blood T cell repertoires in COVID-19. The table came from immunoSEQ multiplex PCR; TCRdb's copy has only in-frame clones and leaves some out. In the table there are around 380,000 clones, around 87% of which are singletons. The source material was PBMCs or T cells enriched from blood (not recorded which). The receptors originated from a man aged 25 to 45 who had recovered from COVID-19.

This clone was seen only once. The chain employs TRBV27 and TRBJ1-5, with D uncertain. This CDR3 spans 13 amino acids. Germline V CDR1 and CDR2: MNHEY, SMNVEV (reference sequence). The ends were cut back, 9 bases at V and 1 base at J, with 10 bases in the middle. This CDR3 is CASGPLSNQPQHF. DNA of the CDR3: TGTGCCAGTGGGCCTCTAAGCAATCAGCCCCAGCATTTT.

This clone was seen once. V usage is TRBV9 and J usage is TRBJ2-7; 8 bases fit TRBD1. Germline V gene lookup returns CDR1 SGDLS and CDR2 YYNGEE. The V and J ends lost 3 bases and 3 bases, in that order; junction bases with no gene match: 8. This CDR3 has 15 residues. The DNA for the CDR3 is TGTGCCAGCAGCGCCCAGGGGGCGAAGGACTACGAGCAGTACTTC. Its protein is CASSAQGAKDYEQYF.

The J gene is TRBJ2-4, the V gene TRBV4-3, with TRBD2 as a possible D gene (6 bases). V was shortened by 0 bases and J by 1 base, with 13 bases between the two germline ends. The CDR3 spans 17 residues. Germline V gene sequence: CDR1 LGHNA, CDR2 YSLEER. CDR3 DNA sequence: TGCGCCAGCAGCCAAGATAGTGCAGGGAGGGCCAAAAACATTCAGTACTTC. Amino acids: CASSQDSAGRAKNIQYF.

The chain is built from TRBV29-1 and TRBJ1-2; 7 bases are a match to TRBD1. V was clipped by 4 bases and J by 4 bases; unmatched bases: 6. Looked up from germline, CDR1 is SQVTM and CDR2 is ANQGSEA. The CDR3 runs 13 residues. In DNA form, the CDR3 reads TGCAGCGTTGTGGAGGGACAGCTCTATGGCTACACCTTC. Translating it yields CSVVEGQLYGYTF.

The rearrangement joins TRBV6-5 to TRBJ2-2, with 7 nucleotides matching TRBD1. The CDR3 extends over 16 amino acids. Looked up from germline, CDR1 is MNHEY and CDR2 is SVGAGI. Germline trimming cut 2 bases from V and 0 bases from J; bases unmatched to any gene: 3. The chain's CDR3 is CASSYRDSANTGELFF. In DNA form, the CDR3 reads TGTGCCAGCAGTTACAGGGACAGCGCGAACACCGGGGAGCTGTTTTTT.

A remark on this clone: A much larger clonotype is one base distant, so this may be a read error. The chain is built from TRBV11-2 and TRBJ2-3; D gene ambiguous. Between the trimmed V and J ends, which lost 3 bases and 0 bases, there was a span of 4 bases. The CDR3 covers 13 residues. Per the germline V gene, CDR1 is SGHAT and CDR2 is FQNNGV. The CDR3 protein is CASSFSSTDTQYF. The CDR3 bases are TGTGCCAGCAGCTTCTCTAGCACAGATACGCAGTATTTT.

The chain is built from TRBV9 and TRBJ1-2; 9 bases align to TRBD1. The CDR3 consists of 15 residues. CDR1 is SGDLS and CDR2 is YYNGEE in the germline V gene. Losses at the gene ends were 3 bases for V and 6 bases for J; bases not matched to a gene: 9. The CDR3, as DNA: TGTGCCAGCAGCGCCGAAGACAGGGGGAGAGATGGCTACACCTTC. As protein: CASSAEDRGRDGYTF. Complete variable domain (other parts from reference TRBV9 and TRBJ1-2): DSGVTQTPKHLITATGQRVTLRCSPRSGDLSVYWYQQSLDQGLQFLIQYYNGEERAKGNILERFSAQQFPDLHSELNLSSLELGDSALYFCASSAEDRGRDGYTFGSGTRLTVV.

This clone showed up just a few times. CDR3 loop: CASSRGTVSGLIGSSPLHF. In DNA, the CDR3 is TGTGCCAGCAGTCGGGGGACAGTTTCGGGTCTGATCGGGAGTTCACCCCTCCACTTT. The chain links TRBV6-6 to TRBJ1-6, with 7 positions matching TRBD1. Germline CDR1 and CDR2: MNHNY and SVGAGI (reference sequence). Trimming at V came to 5 bases and at J to 9 bases, leaving 22 bases not matched to a gene. This CDR3 is built from 19 residues.

CDR3 DNA: TGCGCCAGCAGCTTGAATGGCGGGGGGGCGGTAGAGACCCAGTACTTC. Translating gives CASSLNGGGAVETQYF. The chain joins TRBV5-1 to TRBJ2-5; TRBD2 matches at 9 bases. Germline V gene sequence: CDR1 SGHRS, CDR2 YFSETQ. V shed 1 base, J shed 4 bases, and the junction held 8 bases outside the gene matches. This CDR3 contains 16 residues.

The chain has TRBV3-1 (or the pseudogene TRBV3-2) and TRBJ2-1; a possible D gene is TRBD2 (6 bases). The CDR3 is made up of 12 amino acids. Trimming shortened V by 5 bases and J by 9 bases, and 11 bases separated the two germline ends. Germline loops: CDR1 LGHDT, CDR2 YNNKEL (reference sequence). The CDR3: CASSTAGSEQFF. The CDR3, as DNA: TGTGCCAGCAGCACCGCCGGGAGTGAGCAGTTCTTC.

The chain has TRBV24-1 and TRBJ2-2, with 10 bases identical to TRBD1. The length of the CDR3 is 16 residues. Germline assignment: CDR1 KGHDR and CDR2 SFDVKD. V was pared by 4 bases and J by 7 bases, with 8 bases of the junction left unmatched. The DNA for the CDR3 is TGTGCCACCAGTGACACCGGGACAGGGGAGCTCGGGGAGCTGTTTTTT. Amino acid sequence: CATSDTGTGELGELFF.

The rearrangement joins TRBV4-2 to TRBJ2-1; 9 positions match TRBD2. Germline CDR1 LGHNA, CDR2 YNFKEQ. Trimming removed 4 bases from V and 0 bases from J; junction bases left unmatched: 4. The CDR3 is made up of 16 amino acids. The CDR3 DNA sequence: TGTGCCAGCAGCCTTGGGCGGGGGGGCTCCTACAATGAGCAGTTCTTC. Its translation: CASSLGRGGSYNEQFF.

The genes are TRBV7-9 and TRBJ1-4, with no clear D. The germline V gene has CDR1 SEHNR and CDR2 FQNEAQ (reference sequence). Trimming pared 4 bases from V and 6 bases from J, leaving 12 bases between. The CDR3 loop spans 14 amino acids. The CDR3 is CASSSPREDEKLFF. The CDR3 DNA is TGTGCCAGCAGCTCACCAAGGGAGGATGAAAAACTGTTTTTT.

The J gene is TRBJ2-7, the V gene TRBV11-2, with 9 bases fitting TRBD2. The CDR3 consists of 15 residues. Germline-derived CDR1 and CDR2 are SGHAT and FQNNGV. V lost 1 base and J lost 0; bases outside the gene matches: 1. The CDR3 nucleotides are TGTGCCAGCAGCTTAGCAGCGGGGGGCTCCTACGAGCAGTACTTC. This sequence encodes CASSLAAGGSYEQYF.

The chain couples TRBV7-2 to TRBJ2-7, with TRBD1 as a possible D gene (5 bases). Trimming stripped 5 bases from V and 3 bases from J, with 11 bases between. CDR1 and CDR2 (germline): SGHTA, FQGNSA. The CDR3 extends over 13 amino acids. CDR3 coding DNA: TGTGCCAGCAGCACGGACCAGGGCTACGAGCAGTACTTC. Translated, it gives CASSTDQGYEQYF.

The gene calls are TRBV7-2 and TRBJ2-5; 11 bases match TRBD2. V shed 1 base, J shed 9 bases, and the junction held 7 bases outside the gene matches. Per the germline V gene, CDR1 is SGHTA and CDR2 is FQGNSA. The CDR3 totals 15 residues. DNA for the CDR3: TGTGCCAGCAGCTTAGGGACTAGCGGGCCGGTGGCCCAGTACTTC. This sequence encodes CASSLGTSGPVAQYF. Complete variable domain (other parts from reference TRBV7-2 and TRBJ2-5): GAGVSQSPSNKVTEKGKDVELRCDPISGHTALYWYRQSLGQGLEFLIYFQGNSAPDKSGLPSDRFSAERTGGSVSTLTIQRTQQEDSAVYLCASSLGTSGPVAQYFGPGTRLLVL.

V gene TRBV18 combines with J gene TRBJ1-3; perhaps TRBD1 as D (6 bases). Deletions cut 5 bases from V and 5 bases from J, with 16 bases between. The CDR3 is made up of 15 amino acids. Per the germline V gene, CDR1 is KGHSH and CDR2 is LQKENI. The CDR3 reads CASSNPGQPRNTIYF. CDR3 nucleotides: TGTGCCAGCTCAAATCCGGGACAACCTAGAAACACCATATATTTT.

This chain links TRBV7-2 with TRBJ1-2, with D hard to call. V dropped 4 bases and J dropped 4 bases, with 10 bases sitting between them. CDR3 length equals 13 residues. Germline V lookup: CDR1 SGHTA, CDR2 FQGNSA. CDR3: CASSSSGSYGYTF. The CDR3 bases are TGTGCCAGCAGCTCCAGCGGCAGCTATGGCTACACCTTC.

V usage is TRBV7-9 and J usage is TRBJ2-3; TRBD2 matches 9 bases. J lost 2 bases, V lost 6 bases, and 6 bases had no gene match. Germline CDR1 reads SEHNR; CDR2 reads FQNEAQ (reference sequence). The CDR3 is made up of 15 amino acids. The CDR3 DNA sequence: TGTGCCAGCAGACGACTAGCGGATAACACAGATACGCAGTATTTT. Protein product: CASRRLADNTDTQYF.